This T cell receptor (beta chain) was captured in a study of blood T cell repertoires in COVID-19. The CDR3 consists of 13 residues. V dropped 6 bases and J dropped 2 bases, with 10 bases sitting between them. Germline CDR1 reads SGHAT; CDR2 reads FQNNGV. Here immunoSEQ multiplex PCR was the method, and the copy in TCRdb shows in-frame clones only, minus some. This sample has approximately 220,000 clones; 70% to 85% occur once, and the top ten carry about 1.3%. This TCR was recovered from a woman aged 40-49 years with acute COVID-19. This rearrangement joins TRBV11-2 to TRBJ2-5; D unresolved. The source material was PBMCs or T cells enriched from blood (not recorded which). Here the CDR3 DNA reads TGTGCCAGCAGGCCTACAGAACAAGAGACCCAGTACTTC. Protein: CASRPTEQETQYF.